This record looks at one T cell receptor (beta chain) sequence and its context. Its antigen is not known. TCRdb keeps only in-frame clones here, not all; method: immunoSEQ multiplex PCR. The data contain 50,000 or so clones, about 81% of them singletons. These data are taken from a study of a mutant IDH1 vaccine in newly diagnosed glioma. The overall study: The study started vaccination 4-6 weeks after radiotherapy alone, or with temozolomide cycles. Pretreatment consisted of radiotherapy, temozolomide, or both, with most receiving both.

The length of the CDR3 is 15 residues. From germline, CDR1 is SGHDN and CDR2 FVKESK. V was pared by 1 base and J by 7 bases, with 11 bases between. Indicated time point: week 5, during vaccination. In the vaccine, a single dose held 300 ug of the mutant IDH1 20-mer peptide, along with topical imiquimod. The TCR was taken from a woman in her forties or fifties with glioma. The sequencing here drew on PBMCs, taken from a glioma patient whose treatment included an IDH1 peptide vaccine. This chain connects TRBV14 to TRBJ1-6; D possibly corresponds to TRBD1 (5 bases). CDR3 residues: CASSQGAGNNSPLHF. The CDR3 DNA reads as TGTGCCAGCAGCCAAGGGGCAGGGAACAATTCACCCCTCCACTTT.